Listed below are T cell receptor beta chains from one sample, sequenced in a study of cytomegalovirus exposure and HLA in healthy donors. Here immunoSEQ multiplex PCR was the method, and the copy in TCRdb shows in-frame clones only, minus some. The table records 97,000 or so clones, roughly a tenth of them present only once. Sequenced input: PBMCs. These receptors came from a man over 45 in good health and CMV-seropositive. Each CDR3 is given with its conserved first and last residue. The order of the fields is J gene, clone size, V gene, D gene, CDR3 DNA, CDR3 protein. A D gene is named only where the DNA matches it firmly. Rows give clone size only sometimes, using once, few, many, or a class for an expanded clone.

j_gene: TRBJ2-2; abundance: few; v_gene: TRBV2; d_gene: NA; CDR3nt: TGTGCCTGCAACGTCCAGGCGACAACCGGGGAGCTGTTTTTT; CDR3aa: CACNVQATTGELFF
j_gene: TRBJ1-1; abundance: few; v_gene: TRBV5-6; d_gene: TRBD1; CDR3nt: TGTGCCAGCAGCTGGGACAGGGGGCGCGGCACTGAAGCTTTCTTT; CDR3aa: CASSWDRGRGTEAFF
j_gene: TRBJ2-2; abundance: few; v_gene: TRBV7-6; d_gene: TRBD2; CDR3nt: TGTGCCAGCAGCCCGCGACTAGCGGGAGCCCCCGGGGAGCTGTTTTTT; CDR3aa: CASSPRLAGAPGELFF
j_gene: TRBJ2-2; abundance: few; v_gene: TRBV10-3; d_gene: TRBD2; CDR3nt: TGTGCCATCAGTAGCACTAGCGGGAATTTAGGCGGGGAGCTGTTTTTT; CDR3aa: CAISSTSGNLGGELFF
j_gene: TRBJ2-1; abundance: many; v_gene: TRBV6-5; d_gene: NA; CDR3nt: TGTGCCAGCAGTCCACAGGGAATACACAATGAGCAGTTCTTC; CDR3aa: CASSPQGIHNEQFF
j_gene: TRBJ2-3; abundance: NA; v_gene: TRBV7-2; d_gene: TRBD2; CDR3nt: TGTGCCAGCAGCTTATATGCTAGCGGGACCGACTCAGGGACGCAGTATTTT; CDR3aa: CASSLYASGTDSGTQYF
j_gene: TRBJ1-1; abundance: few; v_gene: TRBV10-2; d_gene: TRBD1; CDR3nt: TGCGCCAGCAGTCTGACAGGGGCGACTGAAGCTTTCTTT; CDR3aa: CASSLTGATEAFF
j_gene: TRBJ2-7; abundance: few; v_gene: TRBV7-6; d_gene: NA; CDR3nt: TGTGCCAGCAGCTTAGCTTCAGGGGACGAGCAGTACTTC; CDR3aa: CASSLASGDEQYF
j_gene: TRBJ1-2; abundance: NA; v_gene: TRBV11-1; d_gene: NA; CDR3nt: TGTGCCAGCAGCTTAGGTTCGTCCTATGGCTACACCTTC; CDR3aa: CASSLGSSYGYTF
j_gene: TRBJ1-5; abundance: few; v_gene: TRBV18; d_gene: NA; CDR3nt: TGTGCCAGCTCACAGAACCAGGTTTCCGGCCAGCCCCAGCATTTT; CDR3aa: CASSQNQVSGQPQHF
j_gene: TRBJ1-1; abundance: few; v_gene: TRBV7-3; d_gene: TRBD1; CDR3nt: TGTGCCAGCAGCTTGGGGACAGGGGGCACTAGCACTGAAGCTTTCTTT; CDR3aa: CASSLGTGGTSTEAFF
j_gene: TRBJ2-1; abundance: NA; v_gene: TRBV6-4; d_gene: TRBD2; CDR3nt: TGTGCCAGCAGTGCTCGTCTAGCGGGAGGGCCGGGTGAGCAGTTCTTC; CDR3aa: CASSARLAGGPGEQFF
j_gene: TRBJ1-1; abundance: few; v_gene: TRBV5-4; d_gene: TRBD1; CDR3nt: TGTGCCAGCAGCTTGAAGACAGGGGAGACCACTGAAGCTTTCTTT; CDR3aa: CASSLKTGETTEAFF
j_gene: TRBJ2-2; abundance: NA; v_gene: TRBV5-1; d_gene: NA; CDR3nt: TGCGCCAGCCAAGAGACCGGGGAGCTGTTTTTT; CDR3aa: CASQETGELFF
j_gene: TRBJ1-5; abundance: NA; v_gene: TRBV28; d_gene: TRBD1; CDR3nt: TGTGCCAGCAGTTTAGCCCAGGGGGGCAATCAGCCCCAGCATTTT; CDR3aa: CASSLAQGGNQPQHF
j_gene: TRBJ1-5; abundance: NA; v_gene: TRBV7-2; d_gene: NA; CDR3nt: TGTGCCAGCAGCCCCTGGGGCTCCGGGCAGCCCCAGCATTTT; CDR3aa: CASSPWGSGQPQHF
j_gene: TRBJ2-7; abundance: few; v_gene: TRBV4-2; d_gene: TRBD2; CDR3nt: TGTGCCAGCAGCCAAGTTCCGGGAGGGCCCTACGAGCAGTACTTC; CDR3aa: CASSQVPGGPYEQYF
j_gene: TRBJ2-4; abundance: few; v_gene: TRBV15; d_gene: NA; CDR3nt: TGTGCCACCAGCAGAGAAGGGGCAGGGAAAAACATTCAGTACTTC; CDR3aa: CATSREGAGKNIQYF
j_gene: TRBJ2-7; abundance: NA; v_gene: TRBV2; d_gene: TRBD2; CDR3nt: TGTGCCAGCAGTGTGGGCGGGAGCTTGGTCGAGCAGTACTTC; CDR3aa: CASSVGGSLVEQYF
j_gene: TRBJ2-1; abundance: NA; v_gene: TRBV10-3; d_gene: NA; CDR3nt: TGTGCCAGCCGGGACTCCCTTGCAAATGAGCAGTTCTTC; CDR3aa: CASRDSLANEQFF
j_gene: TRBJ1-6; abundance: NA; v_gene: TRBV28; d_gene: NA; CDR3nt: TGTGCCAGCAGTCGCTCCGGGACTATATTCCGAGGAGGTAATTCACCCCTCCACTTT; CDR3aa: CASSRSGTIFRGGNSPLHF
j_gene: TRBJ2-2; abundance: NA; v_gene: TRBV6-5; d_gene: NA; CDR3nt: TGTGCCAGCAGACAACCTTCCGGGGCCGGGGAGCTGTTTTTT; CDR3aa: CASRQPSGAGELFF
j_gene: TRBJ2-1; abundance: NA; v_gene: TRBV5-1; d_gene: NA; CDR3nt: TGCGCCAGCAGCTTAGACAGTTCCTACAATGAGCAGTTCTTC; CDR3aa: CASSLDSSYNEQFF
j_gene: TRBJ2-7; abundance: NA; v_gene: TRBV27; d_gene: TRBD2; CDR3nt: TGTGCCAGCGGGCGAGCTAGCGGGAGTCAGTACGAGCAGTACTTC; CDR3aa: CASGRASGSQYEQYF
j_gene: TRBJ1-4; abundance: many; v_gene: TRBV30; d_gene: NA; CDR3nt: TGTGCCTGGAGTATTCGGGAAAAACTGTTTTTT; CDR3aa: CAWSIREKLFF